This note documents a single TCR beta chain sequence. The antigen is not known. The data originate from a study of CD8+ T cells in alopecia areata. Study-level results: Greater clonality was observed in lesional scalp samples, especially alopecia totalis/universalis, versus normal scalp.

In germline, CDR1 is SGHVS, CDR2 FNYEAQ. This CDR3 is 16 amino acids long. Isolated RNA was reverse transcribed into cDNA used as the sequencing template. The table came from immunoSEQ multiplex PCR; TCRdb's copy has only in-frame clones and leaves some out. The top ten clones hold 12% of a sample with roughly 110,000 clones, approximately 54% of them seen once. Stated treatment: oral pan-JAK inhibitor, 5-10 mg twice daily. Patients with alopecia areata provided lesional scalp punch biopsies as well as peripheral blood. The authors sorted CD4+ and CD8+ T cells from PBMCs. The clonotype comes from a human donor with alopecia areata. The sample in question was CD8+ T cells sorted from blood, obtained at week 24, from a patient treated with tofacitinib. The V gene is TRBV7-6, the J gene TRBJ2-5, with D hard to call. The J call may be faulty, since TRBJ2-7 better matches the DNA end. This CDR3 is CASSALIGQTVGEQYF. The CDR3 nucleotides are TGTGCCAGCAGCGCCCTAATAGGGCAGACGGTCGGCGAGCAGTACTTC.